The 6 T cell receptor beta chains reported below all come from one sample, sequenced in a study of blood T cells in healthy people across ages. A sample-barcoded 5' primer and a J-beta primer mix were used in a second PCR of about 7 to 11 cycles. TCRdb processed the 5' RACE reads anew with MiXCR; each CDR3 protein has one entry. Among hundreds of thousands of distinct CDR3 sequences listed, roughly 56% were seen once. The sample consisted of blood. All receptors derive from a man aged 35 to 55 in good health.

This clonotype came up a few times. The rearrangement links TRBV3-1 to TRBJ1-2; tentatively, D is TRBD1 (5 bases). CDR3 length equals 14 residues. CDR1 and CDR2 (germline): LGHDT, YNNKEL (reference sequence). V was shortened by 8 bases and J by 0 bases, with 13 bases between the two germline ends. The CDR3 DNA reads as TGTGCCAGCCTCGGGGGGGGTGCTAACTATGGCTACACCTTC. Protein sequence: CASLGGGANYGYTF.

V usage is TRBV10-3 and J usage is TRBJ1-1; possibly TRBD1 for D (5 bases). The germline V and J ends were trimmed by 6 bases and 1 base, with 12 bases remaining between them. The germline gives CDR1 ENHRY, CDR2 SYGVKD. CDR3 size: 14 residues. This CDR3 reads CAIRYATENTEAFF. CDR3 nucleotide sequence: TGTGCCATCAGATATGCGACAGAGAACACTGAAGCTTTCTTT.

This clonotype came up a few times. This chain connects TRBV7-2 to TRBJ1-1, with a tentative D call TRBD1 (5 bases). This CDR3 spans 14 amino acids. Germline loops: CDR1 SGHTA, CDR2 FQGNSA. Trimming removed 0 bases at V and 7 bases at J, with 12 bases between. In nucleotides, the CDR3 is TGTGCCAGCAGCTTAGCGTTTGATCAGGGTGAAGCTTTCTTT. The encoded protein is CASSLAFDQGEAFF.

This chain connects TRBV12-3 or TRBV12-4 to TRBJ1-5; a weak D match, TRBD1 (5 bases). CDR3 length equals 14 residues. The V end was cut by 0 bases, the J end by 13 bases, with 16 bases between. The CDR3 DNA reads TGTGCCAGCAGTTTAGCCGTTTTGACAGTGGGACAGCATTTT. This encodes CASSLAVLTVGQHF.

In this sample, this clonotype turned up a few times. The J gene is TRBJ2-3, the V gene TRBV7-9; D may be TRBD1 (5 bases). The germline gives CDR1 SEHNR, CDR2 FQNEAQ (reference sequence). The CDR3 contains 13 residues. Trimming took off 6 bases at V and 11 bases at J, with 18 bases between the two ends. The CDR3 is CASRSVSGQGQYF. In DNA form, the CDR3 reads TGTGCCAGCAGATCGGTCTCGGGTCAGGGGCAGTATTTT.

V and J are TRBV11-2 and TRBJ2-3, with D possibly matching TRBD1 (5 bases). The CDR3 spans 16 residues. V gave up 2 bases and J gave up 4 bases, with 16 bases separating them. The germline V gene encodes CDR1 SGHAT and CDR2 FQNNGV. The CDR3 DNA reads as TGTGCCAGCAGCTTAACCCCGCCTGGGGCGGCAGATACGCAGTATTTT. This translates into CASSLTPPGAADTQYF. The full variable domain, its missing parts supplied by reference TRBV11-2 and TRBJ2-3, is EAGVAQSPRYKIIEKRQSVAFWCNPISGHATLYWYQQILGQGPKLLIQFQNNGVVDDSQLPKDRFSAERLKGVDSTLKIQPAKLEDSAVYLCASSLTPPGAADTQYFGPGTRLTVL.